The rows below give T cell receptor beta chains drawn from one sample of a study of cytomegalovirus exposure and HLA in healthy donors. Generated by immunoSEQ multiplex PCR, the TCRdb table keeps only in-frame clones and is missing some. Among 100,000 to 150,000 clones listed, around four fifths were seen once. Material: PBMCs. Receptors originate from a man aged 30 to 45 in good health and CMV-seropositive. CDR3s include the opening cysteine and the closing phenylalanine or tryptophan. The order of the fields is V gene, J gene, clone size, D gene, CDR3 protein, CDR3 DNA. A D gene is named only where the DNA matches it firmly. The listing skips clone size in some rows; elsewhere it reads once, few, many or a size class.

TRBV6-4,TRBJ2-1,.,.,CASSEANSGLNNEQFF,TGTGCCAGCAGTGAGGCTAACAGCGGGCTTAACAATGAGCAGTTCTTC
TRBV4-2,TRBJ2-5,.,TRBD2,CASSPPDSLADQETQYF,TGTGCCAGCAGTCCCCCTGATTCCCTAGCGGACCAAGAGACCCAGTACTTC
TRBV27,TRBJ1-2,.,TRBD1,CASSLDRGLGGYTF,TGTGCCAGCAGTTTAGACAGGGGTTTGGGGGGCTACACCTTC
TRBV19,TRBJ2-3,.,TRBD1,CASTDRFMDTQYF,TGTGCCAGCACGGACAGGTTCATGGATACGCAGTATTTT
TRBV28,TRBJ2-7,.,TRBD2,CASSKSGRSYEQYF,TGTGCCAGCAGTAAAAGCGGGAGATCCTACGAGCAGTACTTC
TRBV4-2,TRBJ1-1,.,.,CASRQRGTANTEAFF,TGTGCCAGCAGACAAAGGGGGACGGCGAACACTGAAGCTTTCTTT
TRBV7-2,TRBJ2-4,.,TRBD2,CASSSTGRPIQYF,TGTGCCAGCAGCTCTACCGGGAGGCCCATTCAGTACTTC
TRBV27,TRBJ2-3,.,TRBD1,CASSLGDRVSTDTQYF,TGTGCCAGCAGTTTAGGGGACAGAGTTAGCACAGATACGCAGTATTTT
TRBV30,TRBJ1-6,.,TRBD1,CAWSVLGDRVSPLHF,TGTGCCTGGAGTGTATTAGGGGACAGGGTATCACCCCTCCACTTT
TRBV15,TRBJ1-5,.,TRBD1,CATSRKRTGYGQPQHF,TGTGCCACCAGCAGAAAAAGGACAGGGTATGGTCAGCCCCAGCATTTT
TRBV27,TRBJ2-7,.,TRBD2,CASSFRLANTYEQYF,TGTGCCAGCAGTTTCCGACTAGCGAATACCTACGAGCAGTACTTC
TRBV10-1,TRBJ2-3,.,.,CASSVGQGPSTDTQYF,TGCGCCAGCAGTGTCGGGCAGGGCCCTAGCACAGATACGCAGTATTTT
TRBV2,TRBJ2-5,once,TRBD2,CASTPGAGGSETQYF,TGTGCCAGCACCCCAGGAGCGGGAGGTTCGGAGACCCAGTACTTC
TRBV9,TRBJ2-6,.,TRBD1,CASSVAGQGASGANVLTF,TGTGCCAGCAGCGTAGCGGGACAGGGGGCGTCGGGGGCCAACGTCCTGACTTTC
TRBV9,TRBJ2-1,.,.,CASSVRGRNEQFF,TGTGCCAGCAGCGTAAGGGGCCGGAATGAGCAGTTCTTC
TRBV25-1,TRBJ1-1,.,TRBD1,CASKGTGGAAFF,TGTGCCAGCAAAGGGACAGGAGGGGCCGCTTTCTTT
TRBV7-8,TRBJ1-5,.,TRBD1,CASSLGSGRQGQPQHF,TGTGCCAGCAGCTTAGGCTCCGGGAGACAGGGGCAGCCCCAGCATTTT
TRBV7-2,TRBJ1-5,.,.,CASGGAQTRGNQPQHF,TGTGCCAGCGGGGGGGCTCAGACGAGGGGCAATCAGCCCCAGCATTTT
TRBV29-1,TRBJ1-1,.,.,CSVRQGPLNTEAFF,TGCAGCGTTCGTCAGGGTCCCTTGAACACTGAAGCTTTCTTT
TRBV4-1,TRBJ1-2,.,TRBD1,CASSQLAGGVYGYTF,TGCGCCAGCAGCCAACTGGCAGGGGGAGTCTATGGCTACACCTTC
TRBV11-2,TRBJ1-4,.,.,CASSLHRRSEKLFF,TGTGCCAGCAGCTTACACCGGAGGAGTGAAAAACTGTTTTTT
TRBV7-2,TRBJ2-7,.,.,CASSLLNYEQYF,TGTGCCAGCAGCTTACTAAACTACGAGCAGTACTTC
TRBV11-2,TRBJ1-3,.,.,CASNRLGTGNTIYF,TGTGCCAGCAACAGACTAGGCACTGGAAACACCATATATTTT
TRBV27,TRBJ1-4,.,TRBD1,CASSLRDRNEKLFF,TGTGCCAGCAGTCTCCGGGACAGGAATGAAAAACTGTTTTTT
TRBV9,TRBJ1-2,.,TRBD1,CASSVELEGAGYGYTF,TGTGCCAGCAGCGTAGAATTGGAGGGGGCGGGCTATGGCTACACCTTC